This TCR beta chain is drawn from a study of T cell clones after liver transplantation. As for the study in general: Without induction therapy, subjects received standard immunosuppression until 12-24 months post-transplant. Tolerance: complete withdrawal held at least one year, liver enzymes staying within twice normal.

The repertoire was sequenced with immunoSEQ multiplex PCR; TCRdb's copy has only in-frame clones and lacks some. The sample has some 120,000 clones; approximately 90% are singletons. This CDR3 region has 11 residues. Trimming removed 2 bases at V and 6 bases at J, with 5 bases between. Germline V gene lookup returns CDR1 GTSNPN and CDR2 SVGIG (reference sequence). The receptor comes from a human patient who received a liver transplant. Some T cells may be graft donor cells. This chain joins TRBV30 and TRBJ1-3; D unresolved. The material sequenced was CD4+ T cells from blood, taken 12 months after liver transplant. The CDR3 DNA follows: TGTGCCTGGAGTCTATTAAACACCATATATTTT. It codes for CAWSLLNTIYF.